Presented here are 19 T cell receptor beta chains from one specimen sequenced in a study of T cell responses to AZD1222 COVID-19 vaccine. Repertoires were generated with immunoSEQ multiplex PCR, while TCRdb's copy carries only in-frame clones and drops some. The sample lists fewer than 110,000 clones, approximately 89% occurring once. The sequences come from peripheral blood, collected 28 days after the second AZD1222 dose. Receptors originate from an adult who received the AZD1222 COVID-19 vaccine.

V gene TRBV5-4 combines with J gene TRBJ2-7; weak D call: TRBD1 (5 bases). The CDR3 has 13 amino acids. Germline V gene lookup returns CDR1 SGHNT and CDR2 YYREEE (reference sequence). With 2 bases removed from V and 0 bases from J, the gap between germline ends came to 6 bases. The DNA for the CDR3 is TGTGCCAGCAGCTTTGACAGCTCCTACGAGCAGTACTTC. It translates to CASSFDSSYEQYF. Together with reference TRBV5-4 and TRBJ2-7, the CDR3 gives the full variable domain: ETGVTQSPTHLIKTRGQQVTLRCSSQSGHNTVSWYQQALGQGPQFIFQYYREEENGRGNFPPRFSGLQFPNYSSELNVNALELDDSALYLCASSFDSSYEQYFGPGTRLTVT.

The chain uses TRBV20-1 and TRBJ1-5, with a tentative D call TRBD1 (5 bases). Trimming pared 3 bases from V and 7 bases from J, leaving 13 bases between. The CDR3 length is 13 residues. Germline loops: CDR1 DFQATT, CDR2 SNEGSKA (reference sequence). CDR3 sequence: CSASGRGMQPQHF. CDR3 DNA sequence: TGCAGTGCTAGTGGAAGGGGCATGCAGCCCCAGCATTTT.

V gene TRBV19 combines with J gene TRBJ1-5, with no clear D. This CDR3 contains 14 residues. The germline V gene encodes CDR1 LNHDA and CDR2 SQIVND (reference sequence). V shed 0 bases and J shed 9 bases, with 12 bases lying between them. In DNA form, the CDR3 reads TGTGCCAGTAGTATAGACGCACCCCCGGGGCCCCAGCATTTT. It is translated as CASSIDAPPGPQHF.

The chain combines TRBV9 with TRBJ1-1; D is unclear. The germline V gene encodes CDR1 SGDLS and CDR2 YYNGEE. V was pared by 0 bases and J by 0 bases, with 6 bases between. This CDR3 is 14 amino acids long. The CDR3 sequence: CASSVGNMNTEAFF. DNA of the CDR3: TGTGCCAGCAGCGTAGGGAACATGAACACTGAAGCTTTCTTT.

The chain employs TRBV6-1 and TRBJ1-2; no firm D call. The CDR3 sequence is 17 residues long. V dropped 0 bases and J dropped 8 bases, with 22 bases sitting between them. Germline-derived CDR1 and CDR2 are MNHNS and SASEGT. For the CDR3, the DNA is TGTGCCAGCAGTGAAGCGTACGCTGGAAGTAGGGTATTGGGCTACACCTTC. Amino acid sequence: CASSEAYAGSRVLGYTF.

The CDR3 DNA reads as TGTGCCAGCTCACCGAGGGGCCGCAACACTGAAGCTTTCTTT. Protein sequence: CASSPRGRNTEAFF. The genes are TRBV18 and TRBJ1-1; tentative D call: TRBD1 (5 bases). V was pared by 3 bases and J by 2 bases, with 10 bases between. Per the germline V gene, CDR1 is KGHSH and CDR2 is LQKENI. CDR3 size: 14 residues.

The chain has TRBV6-2 or TRBV6-3 and TRBJ2-3; 11 bases agree with TRBD2. The CDR3 length is 16 residues. Germline CDR1 is MNHEY and CDR2 is SVGEGT. Germline trimming cut 5 bases from V and 9 bases from J; bases unmatched to any gene: 13. CDR3 loop: CASSPRGSGRARTQYF. The CDR3 nucleotides are TGTGCCAGCAGTCCCCGGGGTAGCGGGAGGGCCCGCACGCAGTATTTT.

The chain combines TRBV5-1 with TRBJ2-7, with D tentatively TRBD1 or TRBD2 (5 bases each). The CDR3 has 13 residues. Germline loops: CDR1 SGHRS, CDR2 YFSETQ. The V end was cut by 6 bases, the J end by 2 bases, with 12 bases between. CDR3 in DNA: TGCGCCAGCACCGTAGAGGGGACCTACGAGCAGTACTTC. Translating gives CASTVEGTYEQYF. The whole variable domain, remainder taken from reference TRBV5-1 and TRBJ2-7, is KAGVTQTPRYLIKTRGQQVTLSCSPISGHRSVSWYQQTPGQGLQFLFEYFSETQRNKGNFPGRFSGRQFSNSRSEMNVSTLELGDSALYLCASTVEGTYEQYFGPGTRLTVT.

The chain is built from TRBV7-8 and TRBJ2-7, with D maybe TRBD1 (7 bases). CDR3 length: 17 amino acids. V lost 5 bases and J 1 base, leaving 21 bases between the germline ends. Germline V gene sequence: CDR1 SGHVS, CDR2 FQNEAQ. The CDR3 region is CASSRGGQQGRSYEQYF. CDR3 coding DNA: TGTGCCAGCAGCCGAGGGGGACAACAGGGGAGGTCCTACGAGCAGTACTTC.

The V call is TRBV7-9, the J call TRBJ2-2, with D hard to call. CDR3 size: 13 residues. Trimming removed 6 bases at V and 6 bases at J, with 11 bases between. Per germline, CDR1 SEHNR and CDR2 FQNEAQ (reference sequence). This CDR3 is CASSELGPGELFF. The CDR3 DNA sequence: TGTGCCAGCAGTGAGCTCGGTCCCGGGGAGCTGTTTTTT.

V is TRBV2 and J is TRBJ2-3; D possibly matches TRBD1 or TRBD2 (5 bases each). The length of the CDR3 is 15 residues. Per the germline V gene, CDR1 is SNHLY and CDR2 is FYNNEI. With 4 bases removed from V and 0 bases from J, the gap between germline ends came to 11 bases. CDR3 protein: CASSGVRESTDTQYF. CDR3 coding DNA: TGTGCCAGCAGTGGGGTCAGGGAGAGCACAGATACGCAGTATTTT.

This chain joins TRBV11-1 and TRBJ1-1, with a weak D call TRBD1 (6 bases). CDR3 length: 11 amino acids. Germline CDR1 SGHAT, CDR2 FQDESV (reference sequence). V lost 5 bases and J 7 bases, leaving 8 bases between the germline ends. The CDR3 coding sequence is TGTGCCAGCAGCGGACAGAATGAAGCTTTCTTT. This codes for CASSGQNEAFF.

The chain links TRBV9 to TRBJ2-2; TRBD1 or TRBD2 may be the D gene (5 bases each). The germline gives CDR1 SGDLS, CDR2 YYNGEE. The germline V and J ends were trimmed by 0 bases and 6 bases, with 18 bases remaining between them. CDR3 length: 17 residues. Here the CDR3 reads CASSVGRAGSFAGELFF. CDR3 DNA: TGTGCCAGCAGCGTAGGTAGGGCAGGGAGCTTCGCCGGGGAGCTGTTTTTT.

The gene calls are TRBV21-1 and TRBJ2-3; the table assigns TRBD2, which was not confirmed against the DNA. TRBV21-1 is shown as a pseudogene. The CDR3 consists of 16 residues. The CDR3 region is CASSNLTSGRADTQYF. The CDR3 nucleotides are TGTGCCAGCAGTAACCTAACTAGCGGGAGGGCGGATACGCAGTATTTT.

This chain links TRBV10-1 with TRBJ2-5, with D unclear. Germline CDR1 WNHNN, CDR2 SYGVQD (reference sequence). With 7 bases removed from V and 5 bases from J, the gap between germline ends came to 14 bases. There are 13 residues in the CDR3. This CDR3 is CASTEVAGETQYF. The DNA for the CDR3 is TGCGCCAGCACCGAGGTGGCTGGGGAGACCCAGTACTTC.

The rearrangement links TRBV7-2 to TRBJ2-3; a weak D match, TRBD2 (6 bases). Germline CDR1 is SGHTA and CDR2 is FQGNSA. V lost 6 bases to trimming and J lost 0 bases, with 10 bases between them. The CDR3 totals 14 residues. This CDR3 reads CASRMAGSTDTQYF. The CDR3 DNA reads as TGTGCCAGCAGGATGGCGGGGAGCACAGATACGCAGTATTTT.

The genes are TRBV7-3 and TRBJ2-7; possible D gene TRBD1, 6 bases. The CDR3 loop spans 13 amino acids. CDR1 SGHTA and CDR2 FQGTGA come from the germline V gene. V was trimmed by 5 bases and J by 5 bases, leaving 13 bases between them. The CDR3 nucleotides read TGTGCCAGCAGCCGATATACAGGGAACGAGCAGTACTTC. It encodes CASSRYTGNEQYF.

A few counts support this clone. The chain recombines TRBV5-1 with TRBJ1-1; 7 bases line up with TRBD1. Germline CDR1 reads SGHRS; CDR2 reads YFSETQ. The junction had 8 bases not matched to a gene; V was cut back by 5 bases and J by 4 bases. CDR3 size: 14 residues. The CDR3 nucleotides are TGCGCCAGCAGAAGGAAGGGGGCCAGCACTGAAGCTTTCTTT. This translates into CASRRKGASTEAFF.

The chain employs TRBV7-3 and TRBJ1-1; D remains unclear. V was pared by 5 bases and J by 3 bases, with 10 bases between. CDR1 and CDR2 from the germline V gene are SGHTA and FQGTGA. The CDR3 runs 13 residues. The CDR3 spells CASSIGRHTEAFF. CDR3 bases: TGTGCCAGCAGCATTGGGCGGCACACTGAAGCTTTCTTT.